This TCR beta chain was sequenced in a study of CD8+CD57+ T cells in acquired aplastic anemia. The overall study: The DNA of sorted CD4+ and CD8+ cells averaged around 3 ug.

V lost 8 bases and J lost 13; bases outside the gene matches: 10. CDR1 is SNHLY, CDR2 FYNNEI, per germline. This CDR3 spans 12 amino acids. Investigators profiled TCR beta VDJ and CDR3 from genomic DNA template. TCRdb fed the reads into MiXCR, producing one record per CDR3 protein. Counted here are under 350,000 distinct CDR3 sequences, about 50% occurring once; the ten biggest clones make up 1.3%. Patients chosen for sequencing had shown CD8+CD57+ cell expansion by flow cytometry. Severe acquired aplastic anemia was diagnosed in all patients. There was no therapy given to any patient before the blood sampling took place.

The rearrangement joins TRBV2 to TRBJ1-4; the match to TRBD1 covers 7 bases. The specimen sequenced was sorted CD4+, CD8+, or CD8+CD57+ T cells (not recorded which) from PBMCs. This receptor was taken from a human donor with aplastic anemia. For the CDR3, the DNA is TGTGCCAGCCTCAGGGGGTCAGGCCTACTGTTTTTT. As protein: CASLRGSGLLFF.